This paragraph covers one TCR beta chain sequence. Its antigen is still unknown. The data derive from a study of shared clonotypes between healthy human individuals. Study results and limitations: Rarefaction indicated that sorted-subset sequencing remained incomplete although depth was large.

CD4+ cells were split into CD45RA+ naive and CD45RA-negative memory subsets. This CDR3 is 14 amino acids long. The V end lost 3 bases, the J end lost 7 bases, and 13 bases lay between the germline ends. CDR1 and CDR2 (germline): KGHSH, LQKENI. Generated by immunoSEQ multiplex PCR, the TCRdb table keeps only in-frame clones and is missing some. This table holds some 300,000 clones, 73% found once. The material sequenced was memory CD4+ T cells sorted from blood. Subset in this sample: CD45RA-negative fraction. The chain carries TRBV18 and TRBJ1-3; D is unclear. This clonotype originated in a man between 25 and 39 years old in good health. CDR3 nucleotide sequence: TGTGCCAGCTCACCCCGAGATATCGGGAACACCATATATTTT. Its protein is CASSPRDIGNTIYF.